This is a list of T cell receptor beta chains from one sample in a study of blood T cell repertoires in COVID-19. Assay used: immunoSEQ multiplex PCR; TCRdb lists only in-frame clones, some missing. The sample includes tens of thousands of clones, more than 75% of them seen just once. Sequencing input: peripheral blood. The receptor source for this set is a man aged 35-49 years with acute or convalescent COVID-19. Both conserved end residues are part of each CDR3. D genes are given only for firm matches. Clone size appears in some rows only: once, few, many, or a class for an expanded clone.

clone_size: .; j_call: TRBJ2-7; v_call: TRBV27; d_call: .; cdr3_nt: TGTGCCAGCAGTCACAGGAGCGAGCAGTACTTC; cdr3_aa: CASSHRSEQYF
clone_size: .; j_call: TRBJ2-6; v_call: TRBV7-8; d_call: .; cdr3_nt: TGTGCCAGCAGCCCCTCTCTTTCTGGGGCCAACGTCCTGACTTTC; cdr3_aa: CASSPSLSGANVLTF
clone_size: .; j_call: TRBJ2-2; v_call: TRBV7-8; d_call: TRBD1; cdr3_nt: TGTGCCAGCAGCTCCTTACCGGGACAGGGAATCCACGGGGAGCTGTTTTTT; cdr3_aa: CASSSLPGQGIHGELFF
clone_size: .; j_call: TRBJ1-5; v_call: TRBV7-6; d_call: .; cdr3_nt: TGTGCCAGCAGCCAGGGGCGCGATCAGCCCCAGCATTTT; cdr3_aa: CASSQGRDQPQHF
clone_size: once; j_call: TRBJ2-1; v_call: TRBV5-4; d_call: TRBD1; cdr3_nt: TGTGCCAGCAGCCCGACAGGGGGCTTCTCCTACAATGAGCAGTTCTTC; cdr3_aa: CASSPTGGFSYNEQFF
clone_size: few; j_call: TRBJ2-2; v_call: TRBV19; d_call: TRBD1; cdr3_nt: TGTGCCAGTAGTATAGACACAGGGGGCTTTCGAACCGGGGAGCTGTTTTTT; cdr3_aa: CASSIDTGGFRTGELFF
clone_size: .; j_call: TRBJ2-7; v_call: TRBV10-1; d_call: TRBD1; cdr3_nt: TGCGCCAGCAGTGAGTTAGGCGGGACAGGGGTCTACGAGCAGTACTTC; cdr3_aa: CASSELGGTGVYEQYF
clone_size: .; j_call: TRBJ1-1; v_call: TRBV2; d_call: .; cdr3_nt: TGTGCCAGCAGCGTTGACAAGAACACTGAAGCTTTCTTT; cdr3_aa: CASSVDKNTEAFF
clone_size: .; j_call: TRBJ2-7; v_call: TRBV18; d_call: TRBD2; cdr3_nt: TGTGCCAGCTCACCCTCGTCCGGGACTAGCGCTTCATACGAGCAGTACTTC; cdr3_aa: CASSPSSGTSASYEQYF
clone_size: .; j_call: TRBJ2-1; v_call: TRBV29-1; d_call: TRBD2; cdr3_nt: TGCAGCGTTGAGACTAGCGGGTGGGGAAACAATGAGCAGTTCTTC; cdr3_aa: CSVETSGWGNNEQFF
clone_size: .; j_call: TRBJ2-1; v_call: TRBV7-6; d_call: TRBD2; cdr3_nt: TGTGCCAGCAGCTTTCGCAGCCGCCGGGCTAGCGGGAAGGATGAGCAGTTCTTC; cdr3_aa: CASSFRSRRASGKDEQFF
clone_size: .; j_call: TRBJ1-5; v_call: TRBV12-5; d_call: .; cdr3_nt: TGTGCTAGTGGCGCTGCCATGGAGGAGCAGCCCCAGCATTTT; cdr3_aa: CASGAAMEEQPQHF
clone_size: .; j_call: TRBJ2-2; v_call: TRBV4-1; d_call: .; cdr3_nt: TGCGCCAGCAGCCAGTCCGGGACAACAAACACCGGGGAGCTGTTTTTT; cdr3_aa: CASSQSGTTNTGELFF
clone_size: .; j_call: TRBJ2-1; v_call: TRBV19; d_call: TRBD2; cdr3_nt: TGTGCCAGTAGTAGATCCGGGACTAGAATTTTCGATGAGCAGTTCTTC; cdr3_aa: CASSRSGTRIFDEQFF
clone_size: .; j_call: TRBJ1-1; v_call: TRBV12-5; d_call: TRBD1; cdr3_nt: TGTGCTAGTGGTTTAACAGGGGCTGGCACTGAAGCTTTCTTT; cdr3_aa: CASGLTGAGTEAFF
clone_size: .; j_call: TRBJ1-2; v_call: TRBV5-1; d_call: TRBD1; cdr3_nt: TGCGCCAGCAGCTGGGGGACAGGGTTGGGCTATGGCTACACCTTC; cdr3_aa: CASSWGTGLGYGYTF
clone_size: .; j_call: TRBJ2-1; v_call: TRBV11-2; d_call: .; cdr3_nt: TGTGCCAGCAGCTTAGGCAGGGGTGGTCACAATGAGCAGTTCTTC; cdr3_aa: CASSLGRGGHNEQFF
clone_size: .; j_call: TRBJ2-3; v_call: TRBV13; d_call: TRBD2; cdr3_nt: TGTGCCAGCAGCCGCGGAGGGAGGGAGACAGATACGCAGTATTTT; cdr3_aa: CASSRGGRETDTQYF
clone_size: .; j_call: TRBJ2-7; v_call: TRBV4-2; d_call: .; cdr3_nt: TGTGCCAGCACCCTGGGGAGCGGGCCCTACGAGCAGTACTTC; cdr3_aa: CASTLGSGPYEQYF
clone_size: .; j_call: TRBJ1-2; v_call: TRBV20-1; d_call: .; cdr3_nt: TGCAGTGCTAGGGCAGGGGATGGCTACACCTTC; cdr3_aa: CSARAGDGYTF
clone_size: .; j_call: TRBJ2-1; v_call: TRBV5-6; d_call: TRBD1; cdr3_nt: TGTGCCAGCAGCAGACCGACAGGGGCGACCTACAATGAGCAGTTCTTC; cdr3_aa: CASSRPTGATYNEQFF
clone_size: few; j_call: TRBJ1-2; v_call: TRBV11-2; d_call: .; cdr3_nt: TGTGCCAGCAGCTCCCCGGCAGGGCTGAGGGGCTACACCTTC; cdr3_aa: CASSSPAGLRGYTF
clone_size: .; j_call: TRBJ2-1; v_call: TRBV9; d_call: .; cdr3_nt: TGTGCCAGCTCTCCCGCCCAGGACGGGATGAATGAGCAGTTCTTC; cdr3_aa: CASSPAQDGMNEQFF
clone_size: .; j_call: TRBJ1-1; v_call: TRBV4-1; d_call: .; cdr3_nt: TGCGCCAGCAGCCAAGACGACTCAGGGGCAACGACTGAAGCTTTCTTT; cdr3_aa: CASSQDDSGATTEAFF
clone_size: .; j_call: TRBJ1-2; v_call: TRBV11-2; d_call: TRBD1; cdr3_nt: TGTGCCAGCAGCTTAAGCACAGGGGTTATAGATGGCTACACCTTC; cdr3_aa: CASSLSTGVIDGYTF
clone_size: .; j_call: TRBJ2-2; v_call: TRBV19; d_call: .; cdr3_nt: TGTGCCAGTAGTGCCCGCACAGGGTCCGGGGAGCTGTTTTTT; cdr3_aa: CASSARTGSGELFF
clone_size: .; j_call: TRBJ1-2; v_call: TRBV14; d_call: .; cdr3_nt: TGTGCCAGCAGCCTCATTACGACGGGTGGCTACACCTTC; cdr3_aa: CASSLITTGGYTF
clone_size: .; j_call: TRBJ1-2; v_call: TRBV19; d_call: TRBD1; cdr3_nt: TGTGCCAGTAGTCTAACTCACCAGGGGGGTTGGGACTATGGCTACACCTTC; cdr3_aa: CASSLTHQGGWDYGYTF
clone_size: .; j_call: TRBJ1-5; v_call: TRBV24-1; d_call: .; cdr3_nt: TGTGCCACCAGTGAACAGATCAGCAATCAGCCCCAGCATTTT; cdr3_aa: CATSEQISNQPQHF
clone_size: once; j_call: TRBJ1-1; v_call: TRBV14; d_call: TRBD1; cdr3_nt: TGTGCCAGCAGCCAAGTGTCAGGGGGCACTGAAGCTTTCTTT; cdr3_aa: CASSQVSGGTEAFF
clone_size: .; j_call: TRBJ2-7; v_call: TRBV4-2; d_call: .; cdr3_nt: TGTGCCAGCAGCCAAGTGGGCAGGGAGGACGAGCAGTACTTC; cdr3_aa: CASSQVGREDEQYF
clone_size: .; j_call: TRBJ1-1; v_call: TRBV29-1; d_call: .; cdr3_nt: TGCAGCGTTGAGTCCGGGGGAGGCACTGAAGCTTTCTTT; cdr3_aa: CSVESGGGTEAFF
clone_size: .; j_call: TRBJ2-1; v_call: TRBV11-3; d_call: TRBD2; cdr3_nt: TGTGCCAGCAGCCAGACTAGCGGGAGCCCCAATGAGCAGTTCTTC; cdr3_aa: CASSQTSGSPNEQFF
clone_size: .; j_call: TRBJ1-1; v_call: TRBV19; d_call: .; cdr3_nt: TGTGCCAGTAGTACCGGGGGTGTGGGGGAGAACACTGAAGCTTTCTTT; cdr3_aa: CASSTGGVGENTEAFF
clone_size: .; j_call: TRBJ1-2; v_call: TRBV9; d_call: TRBD1; cdr3_nt: TGTGCCAGCAGCGCGGACAGGTGGAGCTACACCTTC; cdr3_aa: CASSADRWSYTF
clone_size: .; j_call: TRBJ2-1; v_call: TRBV29-1; d_call: TRBD2; cdr3_nt: TGCAGCGCCTCCGGGACTAGCGGGTGGAATGAGCAGTTCTTC; cdr3_aa: CSASGTSGWNEQFF